A single sample is the source of the 22 T cell receptor beta chains below, sequenced in a study of immune characterization of retroperitoneal liposarcoma. TCRdb reprocessed the PCR reads with MiXCR, giving one entry per CDR3 protein. The sample records 9,500 to 11,000 distinct CDR3 sequences, approximately 30% being singletons. Input material: tumor tissue. These TCRs come from a male donor with retroperitoneal liposarcoma.

This clonotype has more than one count but fewer than ten. The chain recombines TRBV7-8 with TRBJ2-6; D gene uncertain. The germline gives CDR1 SGHVS, CDR2 FQNEAQ. The CDR3 spans 16 residues. The ends were cut back, 5 bases at V and 2 bases at J, with 13 bases in the middle. Here the CDR3 reads CASSPPRRTGANVLTF. In DNA form, the CDR3 reads TGTGCCAGCAGCCCGCCTAGAAGGACTGGGGCCAACGTCCTGACTTTC.

The chain joins TRBV7-6 to TRBJ1-6, with 10 bases matching TRBD1. CDR3 size: 15 residues. V trimming: 3 bases; J trimming: 7 bases; junction bases outside the gene matches: 3. Germline CDR1 reads SGHVS; CDR2 reads FNYEAQ. The CDR3 nucleotides read TGTGCCAGCAGCTTTGGGGACAGGGGCAATTCACCCCTCCACTTT. This gives the protein CASSFGDRGNSPLHF.

The J gene is TRBJ2-1, the V gene TRBV6-6; D might be TRBD1 (6 bases). The DNA matches TRBJ2-7 better at its end, which makes the J call doubtful. The CDR3 contains 14 residues. Germline V lookup: CDR1 MNHNY, CDR2 SVGAGI (reference sequence). The CDR3 sequence: CASSYSTGYYEQYF. The CDR3 coding sequence is TGTGCCAGCAGTTACTCAACAGGGTATTACGAGCAGTACTTC.

The chain is built from TRBV10-1 and TRBJ2-1, with D unclear. Judging by the DNA end, TRBJ2-7 fits better; the J call may be wrong. Germline lookup yields CDR1 WNHNN and CDR2 SYGVQD (reference sequence). CDR3 length equals 16 residues. The CDR3 nucleotides are TGCGCCAGCAGTGAGGTTTTTTCGGCGAGCTCCTACGAGCAGTACTTC. This codes for CASSEVFSASSYEQYF.

This clonotype has ten or more counts. The chain uses TRBV11-2 and TRBJ2-1; 9 bases are a match to TRBD1. The J call is doubtful: the DNA matches TRBJ2-7 better. The CDR3 totals 16 residues. In germline, CDR1 is SGHAT, CDR2 FQNNGV. For the CDR3, the DNA is TGTGCCAGCAGCTTAGTCGTTGGGACAGGGAACCTTGAGCAGTACTTC. Residues: CASSLVVGTGNLEQYF.

This clonotype is deemed medium-sized. At one of its ends the junction is not consistent with the germline gene, which may arise from a read error. V and J are TRBV7-7 and TRBJ2-1; D possibly corresponds to TRBD1 (5 bases). Gene TRBJ2-5 matches the end of the DNA better, so the J call may be wrong. Germline V gives CDR1 SSHAT, CDR2 FNYEAQ (reference sequence). The CDR3 has 15 amino acids. CDR3 in amino acids: CASSLYGGQGETQYF. CDR3 nucleotide sequence: TGTGCTAGCAGCTTATACGGCGGCCAGGGAGAGACCCAGTACTTC.

This chain connects TRBV6-1 to TRBJ2-5; 8 bases map to TRBD2. The DNA end lines up better with TRBJ2-7; the J call may be wrong. The CDR3 loop spans 14 amino acids. Looked up from germline, CDR1 is MNHNS and CDR2 is SASEGT. The CDR3, as DNA: TGTGCCAGCAGTTCGGGGGGGCTTGCCTACGAGCAGTACTTC. Residues: CASSSGGLAYEQYF.

CDR3 amino acids: CASSDSGGSSLGTDTQYF. DNA of the CDR3: TGTGCCAGCAGTGACTCTGGTGGCAGCTCACTGGGCACAGATACGCAGTATTTT. The genes are TRBV6-4 and TRBJ2-3; no definite D call. Germline values: CDR1 MRHNA, CDR2 SNTAGT. This CDR3 is 18 amino acids long. Trimming pared 0 bases from V and 1 base from J, leaving 17 bases between.

This clonotype was found a few times. The J gene is TRBJ2-1, the V gene TRBV12-3 or TRBV12-4, with D uncertain. TRBJ2-7 matches the DNA end more closely, so the J call is doubtful. CDR3 length: 15 residues. In DNA, the CDR3 is TGTGCCAGCAGTTTATTTCCCAGCTCCTACAATGAGCAGTACTTC. It is translated as CASSLFPSSYNEQYF.

This clonotype was found many times. The chain combines TRBV11-1 with TRBJ2-5; D perhaps matches TRBD2 (5 bases). Germline V gives CDR1 SGHAT, CDR2 FQDESV (reference sequence). Trimming shortened V by 6 bases and J by 2 bases, and 10 bases separated the two germline ends. The CDR3 spans 13 residues. CDR3 in amino acids: CASSPRDQETQYF. In DNA form, the CDR3 reads TGTGCCAGCAGTCCCCGGGATCAAGAGACCCAGTACTTC.

Regarding this clonotype: The junction differs from germline at one of its ends, possibly a read error. The rearrangement joins TRBV5-3 to TRBJ2-1; weak D call: TRBD2 (6 bases). TRBV5-3 qualifies as an ORF whose function is uncertain. The CDR3 is 13 amino acids. Written as DNA, the CDR3 is TGTGCCAGCAGCTTGATGGAGGGTTACGAGCAGTTCTTC. Protein sequence: CASSLMEGYEQFF.

About this clonotype: At one end the junction does not follow the germline gene, possibly because of a read error. V usage is TRBV11-2 and J usage is TRBJ2-7, with 7 bases aligning to TRBD1. This CDR3 has 13 amino acids. From germline, CDR1 is SGHAT and CDR2 FQNNGV. CDR3 region: CASSRQGSHEQYF. The CDR3 bases are TGTGCCAGCAGTAGACAGGGCTCCCACGAGCAGTACTTC.

There are a few counts of this clonotype. This may be a read error, as it is one base from a much larger clone. This rearrangement joins TRBV6-1 to TRBJ2-7, with 8 bases that match TRBD1. Germline-derived CDR1 and CDR2 are MNHNS and SASEGT. Germline trimming cut 10 bases from V and 4 bases from J; bases unmatched to any gene: 15. The CDR3 is made up of 15 amino acids. CDR3 residues: CANKVGQGQPYEQYF. DNA for the CDR3: TGTGCCAACAAAGTCGGACAGGGACAACCTTACGAGCAGTACTTC.

This clonotype was seen many times. The rearrangement uses TRBV11-3 and TRBJ2-1; D is possibly TRBD2 (5 bases). TRBJ2-7 matches the DNA end more closely, so the J call is doubtful. CDR3 length equals 16 residues. Germline V lookup: CDR1 SGHNT, CDR2 YENEEA. CDR3 loop: CASSREGTAEYNEQYF. The CDR3 DNA is TGTGCCAGCAGCCGAGAGGGCACGGCAGAATACAATGAGCAGTACTTC.

This clonotype was observed a handful of times. The gene calls are TRBV6-4 and TRBJ1-1; D is uncertain. Germline V gene data show CDR1 as MRHNA and CDR2 as SNTAGT. The length of the CDR3 is 13 residues. V was cut by 5 bases and J by 1 base, with 8 bases left in between. CDR3 sequence reads: CASSNPPNTEAFF. The CDR3 region has the DNA TGTGCCAGCAGTAACCCCCCGAACACTGAAGCTTTCTTT.

This clonotype rates as medium-sized (0.01 to 0.1%). The chain recombines TRBV6-1 with TRBJ2-6; 7 positions match TRBD1. Trimming removed 1 base from V and 3 bases from J; junction bases left unmatched: 0. The CDR3 runs 15 residues. Germline assignment: CDR1 MNHNS and CDR2 SASEGT. The CDR3 sequence is CASSEGTGGANVLTF. DNA of the CDR3: TGTGCCAGCAGTGAAGGGACAGGTGGGGCCAACGTCCTGACTTTC.

On this clonotype itself: Germline is not matched at one junction end, which may reflect a read error. The chain recombines TRBV6-1 with TRBJ1-2, with 7 bases aligning to TRBD1. The CDR3 contains 12 residues. Germline assignment: CDR1 MNHNS and CDR2 SASEGT. This chain's CDR3 is CARRTGFYGHTF. In DNA, the CDR3 is TGTGCCAGAAGGACAGGATTCTATGGCCACACCTTC.

This clonotype is judged medium-sized (0.01 to 0.1%). The chain links TRBV6-1 to TRBJ2-1; D is uncertain. V was trimmed by 1 base and J by 10 bases, leaving 8 bases between them. Germline V gene sequence: CDR1 MNHNS, CDR2 SASEGT. The CDR3 spans 12 residues. CDR3 sequence (DNA): TGTGCCAGCAGTGAAGTGTCCTACGAGCAGTTCTTC. Protein sequence: CASSEVSYEQFF.

The V and J genes are TRBV12-3 or TRBV12-4 and TRBJ2-5; D is perhaps TRBD1 or TRBD2 (5 bases each). V was pared by 6 bases and J by 11 bases, with 25 bases between. This CDR3 is built from 15 residues. Here the CDR3 DNA reads TGTGCCAGCAGACCCGGGGCCAGATCAGACAATGAGCAGTACTTC. Its translation is CASRPGARSDNEQYF.

The rearrangement joins TRBV24-1 to TRBJ2-1; 13 positions agree with TRBD2. There are 16 residues in the CDR3. V dropped 3 bases and J dropped 7; count of bases not matched to a gene: 5. Germline CDR1 reads KGHDR; CDR2 reads SFDVKD. The CDR3 is CATSDRGLAGENEQFF. DNA for the CDR3: TGTGCCACCAGTGATCGAGGACTAGCGGGAGAGAATGAGCAGTTCTTC.

The chain combines TRBV12-5 with TRBJ2-5, with TRBD1 matching 8 bases. The DNA end is more similar to TRBJ2-7, so the J call may be wrong. The CDR3 runs to 15 residues. Per the germline V gene, CDR1 is LGHNT and CDR2 is FRNRAP. The CDR3 DNA sequence: TGTGCTAGTGGTTTGTGGACAGGGAAGGGTGGCGAGCAGTACTTC. This codes for CASGLWTGKGGEQYF.

This clonotype was found a few times. The J gene is TRBJ2-1, the V gene TRBV6-4, with 12 bases fitting TRBD2. The junction had 6 bases not matched to a gene; V was cut back by 5 bases and J by 7 bases. CDR1 and CDR2 from the germline V gene are MRHNA and SNTAGT. This CDR3 spans 15 amino acids. The CDR3: CASSRLAGVGNEQFF. CDR3 sequence (DNA): TGTGCCAGCAGTCGACTAGCGGGAGTAGGTAATGAGCAGTTCTTC.